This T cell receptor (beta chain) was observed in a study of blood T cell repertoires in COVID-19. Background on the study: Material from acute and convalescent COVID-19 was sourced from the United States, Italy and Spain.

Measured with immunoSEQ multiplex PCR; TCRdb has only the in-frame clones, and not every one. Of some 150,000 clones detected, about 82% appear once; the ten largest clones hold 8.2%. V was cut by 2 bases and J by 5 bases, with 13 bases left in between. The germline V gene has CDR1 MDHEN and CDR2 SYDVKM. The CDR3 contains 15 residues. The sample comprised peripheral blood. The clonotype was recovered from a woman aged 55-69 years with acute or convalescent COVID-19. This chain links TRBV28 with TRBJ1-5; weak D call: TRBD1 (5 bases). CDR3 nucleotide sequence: TGTGCCAGCAGTTTAGGGAGGGGAGCCGATCAGCCCCAGCATTTT. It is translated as CASSLGRGADQPQHF.